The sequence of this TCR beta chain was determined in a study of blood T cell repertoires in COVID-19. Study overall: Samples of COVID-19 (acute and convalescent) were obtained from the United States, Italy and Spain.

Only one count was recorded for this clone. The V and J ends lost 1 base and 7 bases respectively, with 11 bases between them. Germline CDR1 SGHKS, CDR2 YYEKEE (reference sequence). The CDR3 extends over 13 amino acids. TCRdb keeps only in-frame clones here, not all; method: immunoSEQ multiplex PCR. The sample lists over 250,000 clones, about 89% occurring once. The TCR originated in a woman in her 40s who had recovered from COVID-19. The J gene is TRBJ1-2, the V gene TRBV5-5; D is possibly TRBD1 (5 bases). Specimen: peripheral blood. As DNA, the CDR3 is TGTGCCAGCAGCTTGAGGCAGGGCCGTGGCTACACCTTC. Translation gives CASSLRQGRGYTF.